These T cell receptor beta chains were read from a single sample in a study of T-cell reconstitution after alpha-beta-depleted transplantation in children. MiXCR, applied by TCRdb to the PCR reads, yields one record per CDR3 protein. The sample yields about 500,000 distinct CDR3 sequences, over 25% seen once. The input for sequencing was PBMCs from the stem cell graft donor, taken from the stem cell graft. The receptors were gathered from a human donor who donated a stem cell graft to a child with aplastic anemia. The CDR3 runs from the conserved cysteine through the conserved F or W. D genes are given only for firm matches. Size values are once, few and many counts, or a class for expanded clones, and some rows have none.

abundance,d_gene,j_gene,v_gene,CDR3nt,CDR3aa
few,NA,TRBJ2-7,TRBV29-1,TGCAGCGTTGAAGGGGCAGGGAGGAACTACGAGCAGTACTTC,CSVEGAGRNYEQYF
few,TRBD1,TRBJ1-5,TRBV5-1,TGCGCCAGCAGCTCCGAACCCTCGACAGGGTATGGGCAGCCCCAGCATTTT,CASSSEPSTGYGQPQHF
few,TRBD2,TRBJ2-1,TRBV25-1,TGTGCCAGCAGTGGAGGGACTAGCGGGACTCGGGAGCAGTTCTTC,CASSGGTSGTREQFF
NA,NA,TRBJ1-2,TRBV12-3/TRBV12-4,TGTGCCAGCAGTTTCCAGGGACCGGACTATGGCTACACCTTC,CASSFQGPDYGYTF
NA,NA,TRBJ2-7,TRBV7-2,TGTGCCAGCAGCTTATCACAGGGAGACGAGCAGTACTTC,CASSLSQGDEQYF
NA,NA,TRBJ1-5,TRBV30,TGTGCCTGGAGAGGACCTTTTGGTCAGCCCCAGCATTTT,CAWRGPFGQPQHF
few,TRBD2,TRBJ2-3,TRBV25-1,TGTGCCATTGGACTAGCGGGAGGTCCAGATACGCAGTATTTT,CAIGLAGGPDTQYF
few,NA,TRBJ2-5,TRBV29-1,TGCAGCGCTGCCCCAGGGGGGCAAGAGACCCAGTACTTC,CSAAPGGQETQYF
NA,TRBD1,TRBJ1-2,TRBV27,TGTGCCAGCAGCCGCCGGACAGGGGACAACTATGGCTACACCTTC,CASSRRTGDNYGYTF
NA,NA,TRBJ1-2,TRBV27,TGTGCCAGCAGCCCCTTAGGGGGGCAGGGAGAAGGCTACACCTTC,CASSPLGGQGEGYTF
NA,NA,TRBJ1-1,TRBV19,TGTGCCAGTAGTATTCGGGGGGCGTGGACTGAAGCTTTCTTT,CASSIRGAWTEAFF
NA,NA,TRBJ1-1,TRBV7-2,TGTGCCAGCAGCTCCCAGACAGGGAACACTGAAGCTTTCTTT,CASSSQTGNTEAFF
NA,NA,TRBJ1-1,TRBV12-3/TRBV12-4,TGTGCCAGCAGTTTAGTGGCAGGGAGGAGGAACACTGAAGCTTTCTTT,CASSLVAGRRNTEAFF
few,NA,TRBJ2-1,TRBV7-6,TGTGCCAGCAGCCCAGCGCAGAGCTCCTACAATGAGCAGTTCTTC,CASSPAQSSYNEQFF
NA,TRBD1,TRBJ2-1,TRBV5-5,TGTGCCAGCAGCTTGGATGACAGGGGAGGTAACAATGAGCAGTTCTTC,CASSLDDRGGNNEQFF
few,NA,TRBJ1-2,TRBV6-1,TGTGCCAGCAGCCTCAGGTGGGCCCACTCTAACTATGGCTACACCTTC,CASSLRWAHSNYGYTF
few,TRBD2,TRBJ2-1,TRBV14,TGTGCCAGCAGCCAAGATACTCAGGCTAGCGGGAGTGTCTACAATGAGCAGTTCTTC,CASSQDTQASGSVYNEQFF
NA,TRBD1,TRBJ2-3,TRBV29-1,TGCAGCGTGTCTCCGGGACAGTCCCTAGGGGATACGCAGTATTTT,CSVSPGQSLGDTQYF
NA,TRBD2,TRBJ2-1,TRBV9,TGTGCCAGCAGCGTAGTGGCGGGAGCAAGTGAGCAGTTCTTC,CASSVVAGASEQFF
NA,NA,TRBJ2-5,TRBV12-3/TRBV12-4,TGTGCCAGCAGCTCGGGGGCCGGAGAGACCCAGTACTTC,CASSSGAGETQYF
NA,NA,TRBJ2-3,TRBV12-3/TRBV12-4,TGTGCCAGCAGTTCCGTCCGGGACACAATTGTCACAGATACGCAGTATTTT,CASSSVRDTIVTDTQYF
NA,NA,TRBJ1-1,TRBV18,TGTGCCAGCTCAAACGACGGTAACACTGAAGCTTTCTTT,CASSNDGNTEAFF
few,NA,TRBJ1-2,TRBV30,TGTGCCTGGGCGACGAGGGGCAAGAGCGGCTACACCTTC,CAWATRGKSGYTF
few,NA,TRBJ2-1,TRBV29-1,TGCAGCGTTGATCGGCTAGCGAAGAATGAGCAGTTCTTC,CSVDRLAKNEQFF
few,TRBD1,TRBJ1-1,TRBV20-1,TGCAGTGCTAGAGATCCGGGCAGGGGGAAGGACACTGAAGCTTTCTTT,CSARDPGRGKDTEAFF
NA,NA,TRBJ1-1,TRBV7-9,TGTGCCAGCAGCGCCTCAAACACTGAAGCTTTCTTT,CASSASNTEAFF
NA,TRBD1,TRBJ1-4,TRBV6-5,TGTGCCAGCAGTTTACAGGGGGTTAATAAAAAACTGTTTTTT,CASSLQGVNKKLFF
NA,TRBD2,TRBJ2-2,TRBV7-2,TGTGCCAGCAGTCACACTAGCGGGAGTGGGACCGGGGAGCTGTTTTTT,CASSHTSGSGTGELFF
NA,TRBD1,TRBJ1-6,TRBV20-1,TGCAGTGCCCTTCCGGGACAGTATAATTCACCCCTCCACTTT,CSALPGQYNSPLHF
few,NA,TRBJ1-1,TRBV29-1,TGCAGCGTTGAGGGGTTTAGTACCACAGGGATAGGCTCTCGGGGCACTGAAGCTTTCTTT,CSVEGFSTTGIGSRGTEAFF